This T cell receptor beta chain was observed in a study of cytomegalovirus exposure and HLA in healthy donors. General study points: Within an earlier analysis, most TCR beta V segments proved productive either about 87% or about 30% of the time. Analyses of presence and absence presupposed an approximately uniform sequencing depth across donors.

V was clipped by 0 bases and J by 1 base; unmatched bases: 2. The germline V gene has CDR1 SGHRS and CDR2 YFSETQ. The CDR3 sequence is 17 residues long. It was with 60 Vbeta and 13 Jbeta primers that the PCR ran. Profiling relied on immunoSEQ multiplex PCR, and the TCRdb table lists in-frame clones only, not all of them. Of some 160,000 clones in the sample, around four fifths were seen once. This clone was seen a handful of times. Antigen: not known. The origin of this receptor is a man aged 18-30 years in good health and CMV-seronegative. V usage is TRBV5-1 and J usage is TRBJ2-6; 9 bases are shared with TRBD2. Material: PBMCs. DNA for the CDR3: TGCGCCAGCAGCTTGGGAGCGGGAGGTTCTGGGGCCAACGTCCTGACTTTC. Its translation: CASSLGAGGSGANVLTF.